These 9 T cell receptor beta chains were all obtained from the same sample, sequenced in a study of T cell responses to AZD1222 COVID-19 vaccine. The assay was immunoSEQ multiplex PCR, and TCRdb's table has in-frame clones only and misses some. The sample includes 140,000 to 150,000 clones, more than 70% seen only once; the top ten take 5% to 6%. This specimen consisted of peripheral blood, obtained 28 days after the second AZD1222 dose. These receptors came from an adult who received the AZD1222 COVID-19 vaccine.

Only one count was recorded for this clone. The gene calls are TRBV7-9 and TRBJ1-3; D remains unclear. CDR1 is SEHNR and CDR2 is FQNEAQ in the germline V gene (reference sequence). The V gene lost 3 bases and the J gene lost 1 base, with 4 bases spanning the gap. This CDR3 region has 13 residues. The CDR3 DNA follows: TGTGCCAGCAGCTTTGTATCTGGAAACACCATATATTTT. Translating gives CASSFVSGNTIYF.

The chain carries TRBV28 and TRBJ2-7; D is possibly TRBD1 or TRBD2 (7 bases each). Germline V gives CDR1 MDHEN, CDR2 SYDVKM. Trimming left V 5 bases short and J 4 bases short, with 12 bases between. The CDR3 runs 13 residues. This CDR3 reads CASSRGDSYEQYF. As DNA, the CDR3 is TGTGCCAGCAGTCGGGGGGACAGTTACGAGCAGTACTTC.

The chain combines TRBV6-2 or TRBV6-3 with TRBJ1-1; D remains ambiguous. Germline V gene sequence: CDR1 MNHEY, CDR2 SVGEGT. The V end lost 0 bases, the J end lost 2 bases, and 7 bases lay between the germline ends. This CDR3 is 14 amino acids long. For the CDR3, the DNA is TGTGCCAGCAGTTACTCTCTGGCAAACACTGAAGCTTTCTTT. Translation gives CASSYSLANTEAFF.

This chain connects TRBV6-5 to TRBJ2-7; D ambiguous. CDR1 and CDR2 from the germline V gene are MNHEY and SVGAGI. The CDR3 is 13 residues long. Trimming cost V 9 bases and J 4 bases, with 16 bases left between them. CDR3 residues: CASLLGISYEQYF. DNA of the CDR3: TGTGCCAGTCTACTCGGAATATCGTACGAGCAGTACTTC.

The chain links TRBV29-1 to TRBJ2-7, with TRBD1 as a possible D gene (6 bases). This CDR3 spans 14 amino acids. Germline CDR1 and CDR2: SQVTM and ANQGSEA. Trimming removed 0 bases from V and 0 bases from J, with 9 bases in between. The CDR3 is CSVEETGPSYEQYF. The DNA of the CDR3 is TGCAGCGTTGAAGAAACAGGGCCCTCCTACGAGCAGTACTTC.

This chain connects TRBV19 to TRBJ1-4; tentative D call: TRBD1 (6 bases). Germline assignment: CDR1 LNHDA and CDR2 SQIVND (reference sequence). V lost 8 bases, J lost 7 bases, and 20 bases lay in between. The length of the CDR3 is 15 residues. CDR3 loop: CASETGSAGVEKLFF. The CDR3, as DNA: TGTGCCAGTGAAACCGGGTCGGCAGGGGTTGAAAAACTGTTTTTT.

This clone appeared a single time. The rearrangement uses TRBV29-1 and TRBJ2-5; D is possibly TRBD1 or TRBD2 (5 bases each). CDR1 SQVTM and CDR2 ANQGSEA come from the germline V gene. Trimming took off 5 bases at V and 5 bases at J, with 21 bases between the two ends. This CDR3 contains 15 residues. The CDR3 protein is CSVLPMGVMRETQYF. The CDR3 DNA reads TGCAGCGTTCTCCCGATGGGGGTAATGAGGGAGACCCAGTACTTC.

The J gene is TRBJ2-5, the V gene TRBV19; no clear D. There are 14 residues in the CDR3. Deletions cut 4 bases from V and 4 bases from J, with 13 bases between. Germline V gives CDR1 LNHDA, CDR2 SQIVND (reference sequence). The CDR3 nucleotides read TGTGCCAGTAGTACGGCGCCCTCGGGAGAGACCCAGTACTTC. It encodes CASSTAPSGETQYF.

The rearrangement links TRBV30 to TRBJ2-1; D might be TRBD2 (5 bases). The CDR3 totals 14 residues. Trimming removed 1 base from V and 8 bases from J, with 15 bases in between. CDR1 is GTSNPN, CDR2 SVGIG, per germline (reference sequence). The CDR3 loop reads CAWSDLGIGHEQFF. The CDR3 DNA reads as TGTGCCTGGAGTGATCTCGGGATTGGTCATGAGCAGTTCTTC. The entire variable domain, with the rest obtained from reference TRBV30 and TRBJ2-1, is as follows: SQTIHQWPATLVQPVGSPLSLECTVEGTSNPNLYWYRQAAGRGLQLLFYSVGIGQISSEVPQNLSASRPQDRQFILSSKKLLLSDSGFYLCAWSDLGIGHEQFFGPGTRLTVL.